Sequencing of this TCR beta chain was carried out in a study of blood T cells in healthy people across ages. The CDR3 covers 14 residues. The V and J ends lost 5 bases and 3 bases respectively, with 14 bases between them. Every sample yielded at least 6.5 million isolated PBMCs. Together with a sample-barcoded 5' primer, a J-beta primer mix was included in a second PCR lasting about 7 to 12 cycles. TCRdb reprocessed the 5' RACE reads with MiXCR, giving one entry per CDR3 protein. The data hold 450,000 to 600,000 distinct CDR3 sequences, with about 27% observed a single time. Another study also made use of these data, one on T cells of mothers and their children. That work adds: Using the M1S primer, the second PCR added sample barcodes along with 2-4 random nucleotides.

This sequence was found in a boy between 2 and 10 years old in good health. The specimen was blood. V usage is TRBV12-3 or TRBV12-4 and J usage is TRBJ2-7; no clear D. The CDR3 sequence: CASSPTSSHYEQYF. The DNA for the CDR3 is TGTGCCAGCAGTCCTACAAGTTCCCACTACGAGCAGTACTTC.